These 26 T cell receptor beta chains share one sample of origin, sequenced in a study of T cells in tumors after PD-1 blockade (dated by TCRdb to between 2018 and 2021). The library was produced with the immunoSEQ multiplex PCR assay. TCRdb re-hosts the immuneACCESS table, in-frame sequences only. Its copies lack some clones; in the studies checked, an unresolved V gene accounts for under half of them, and the cause for the rest is not known. The sample yields some 10,000 clones; 67% were counted once. 13% of the sample is held by the ten biggest clonotypes. In the paper's terms, the time point label means: after anti-PD-1 therapy. The sample here was tumor tissue, taken after anti-PD-1 treatment. The receptors stem from a human donor with basal cell carcinoma.

As concerns this clone: The conserved final phenylalanine or tryptophan is absent from the CDR3, which likely points to a read error. The DNA is left out, because the CDR3 cannot be placed on it with certainty; the CDR3 is given as TCRdb lists it. The V call is TRBV27, the J call TRBJ1-2. The germline CDR1 and CDR2 sequences are MNHEY and SMNVEV (reference sequence). Both ends counted, the CDR3 spans 9 residues. CDR3 in amino acids: CASSFGQGV.

J is TRBJ1-2 and V is TRBV30; D is possibly TRBD1 (6 bases). The CDR3 totals 14 residues. The germline CDR1 and CDR2 sequences are GTSNPN and SVGIG (reference sequence). Trimming took 3 bases from V and 2 from J, leaving 13 bases between them. The CDR3 is CAWSRIGGNYGYTF. CDR3 coding DNA: TGTGCCTGGAGCCGAATAGGGGGGAACTATGGCTACACCTTC.

The rearrangement links TRBV7-3 to TRBJ2-3, with 12 bases fitting TRBD2. This CDR3 region has 16 residues. The V gene's germline CDR1 is SGHTA and CDR2 FQGTGA. The J segment lost 4 bases and the V segment lost 4 bases, leaving 6 bases of the junction unmatched. CDR3 sequence reads: CASSSRLAGDPDTQYF. The DNA for the CDR3 is TGTGCCAGCAGCTCAAGACTAGCGGGAGACCCAGATACGCAGTATTTT.

The V and J genes are TRBV12-5 and TRBJ2-3, with unresolved D. The germline V gene has CDR1 LGHNT and CDR2 FRNRAP. CDR3 length equals 12 residues. The V end was cut by 7 bases, the J end by 8 bases, with 13 bases between. The CDR3 nucleotides read TGTGCTAGTGCAAAGGACGGAGCTACGCAGTATTTT. Protein: CASAKDGATQYF.

This chain joins TRBV7-2 and TRBJ2-1; 8 bases line up with TRBD1. J gave up 1 base and V 5 bases, and 4 bases lay outside the gene matches. From germline, CDR1 is SGHTA and CDR2 FQGNSA. This CDR3 contains 15 residues. CDR3 residues: CASSTDRASYNEQFF. The CDR3 nucleotides read TGTGCCAGCAGCACGGACAGGGCGTCCTACAATGAGCAGTTCTTC. Complete variable domain (other parts from reference TRBV7-2 and TRBJ2-1): GAGVSQSPSNKVTEKGKDVELRCDPISGHTALYWYRQSLGQGLEFLIYFQGNSAPDKSGLPSDRFSAERTGGSVSTLTIQRTQQEDSAVYLCASSTDRASYNEQFFGPGTRLTVL.

This clone was seen a single time. J is TRBJ2-7 and V is TRBV7-9; D might be TRBD1 or TRBD2, each matching 5 bases. V was cut by 4 bases and J by 6 bases, with 10 bases left in between. There are 12 residues in the CDR3. Germline CDR1 SEHNR, CDR2 FQNEAQ (reference sequence). The CDR3 sequence: CASSWDRGEQYF. The CDR3 DNA follows: TGTGCCAGCAGCTGGGACCGGGGCGAGCAGTACTTC.

This clone has more than one count but fewer than ten. This sequence joins TRBV11-3 and TRBJ2-3, with 9 positions matching TRBD2. Germline trimming cut 1 base from V and 3 bases from J; bases unmatched to any gene: 5. The V gene's germline CDR1 is SGHNT and CDR2 YENEEA. The CDR3 runs 16 residues. The CDR3 here is CASSLGASGITDTQYF. For the CDR3, the DNA is TGTGCCAGCAGCTTAGGGGCTAGCGGGATTACAGATACGCAGTATTTT.

The chain links TRBV5-4 to TRBJ1-2; D is perhaps TRBD1 (5 bases). The V and J ends lost 6 bases and 0 bases respectively, with 18 bases between them. Per the germline V gene, CDR1 is SGHNT and CDR2 is YYREEE (reference sequence). The CDR3 contains 16 residues. CDR3 DNA sequence: TGTGCCAGCATCCCGTCGGGGATGGGGGCTAACTATGGCTACACCTTC. This codes for CASIPSGMGANYGYTF.

This clone occurred a few times. V usage is TRBV24-1 and J usage is TRBJ2-2; 11 bases agree with TRBD1. Germline CDR1 KGHDR, CDR2 SFDVKD. This CDR3 contains 17 residues. V was pared by 7 bases and J by 5 bases, with 11 bases of the junction left unmatched. CDR3 nucleotides: TGTGCCACCAGCCAAAGGGGACAGGGGGTCAGTACCGGGGAGCTGTTTTTT. This translates into CATSQRGQGVSTGELFF.

This chain links TRBV4-3 with TRBJ2-6; D is unclear. The V end lost 4 bases, the J end lost 4 bases, and 5 bases lay between the germline ends. The CDR3 covers 13 residues. Per the germline V gene, CDR1 is LGHNA and CDR2 is YSLEER. The CDR3 coding sequence is TGCGCCAGCAGCCCGCTCGGGGCCAACGTCCTGACTTTC. Its translation: CASSPLGANVLTF.

This clone was counted only a few times. The chain employs TRBV28 and TRBJ2-6, with D perhaps being TRBD1 or TRBD2 (5 bases each). V was shortened by 10 bases and J by 0 bases, with 16 bases between the two germline ends. The CDR3 sequence is 16 residues long. Germline-derived CDR1 and CDR2 are MDHEN and SYDVKM. CDR3 coding DNA: TGTGCCACGGACAACAATCGGGGCTCTGGGGCCAACGTCCTGACTTTC. It yields the protein CATDNNRGSGANVLTF.

This rearrangement joins TRBV7-8 to TRBJ1-5; D gene unclear. The CDR3 contains 13 residues. Germline lookup yields CDR1 SGHVS and CDR2 FQNEAQ. With 5 bases removed from V and 6 bases from J, the gap between germline ends came to 11 bases. CDR3 residues: CASSRSQTQPQHF. The CDR3 DNA reads as TGTGCCAGCAGCCGCTCACAGACTCAGCCCCAGCATTTT.

This clone is large by share. This chain links TRBV4-2 with TRBJ1-2; TRBD1 might be the D (5 bases). CDR1 and CDR2 (germline): LGHNA, YNFKEQ. V shed 0 bases and J shed 2 bases, with 22 bases lying between them. The CDR3 is 19 residues long. The CDR3 loop reads CASSQDSGPKAARNYGYTF. The CDR3, as DNA: TGTGCCAGCAGCCAAGACTCGGGGCCGAAGGCCGCTCGGAACTATGGCTACACCTTC.

V and J are TRBV6-2 or TRBV6-3 and TRBJ2-7; D is ambiguous. CDR1 and CDR2 from the germline V gene are MNHEY and SVGEGT. V dropped 2 bases and J dropped 9 bases, with 8 bases sitting between them. The CDR3 is made up of 11 amino acids. CDR3 amino acids: CASSYHGWQYF. The CDR3, as DNA: TGTGCCAGCAGTTACCATGGATGGCAGTACTTC.

This sequence joins TRBV6-5 and TRBJ1-2; TRBD1 is a possible D gene (6 bases). This CDR3 comprises 14 residues. The V end lost 2 bases, the J end lost 4 bases, and 11 bases lay between the germline ends. Germline CDR1 MNHEY, CDR2 SVGAGI. This CDR3 reads CASSYGGGSYGYTF. The CDR3 nucleotides are TGTGCCAGCAGTTACGGGGGGGGCAGCTATGGCTACACCTTC.

This clone occurred once. This chain links TRBV12-3 or TRBV12-4 with TRBJ2-1; D perhaps matches TRBD1 (6 bases). With 7 bases removed from V and 2 bases from J, the gap between germline ends came to 9 bases. The CDR3 is made up of 13 amino acids. The CDR3 spells CASTGQTYNEQFF. The CDR3, as DNA: TGTGCCAGCACCGGACAGACCTACAATGAGCAGTTCTTC.

The chain is built from TRBV6-5 and TRBJ2-1; 12 bases are a match to TRBD2. J lost 12 bases, V lost 5 bases, and 5 bases had no gene match. CDR3 length equals 13 residues. Germline values: CDR1 MNHEY, CDR2 SVGAGI. The chain's CDR3 is CASSPLAGGRQFF. CDR3 coding DNA: TGTGCCAGCAGTCCGCTAGCGGGAGGGCGGCAGTTCTTC.

V and J are TRBV18 and TRBJ2-3, with 9 positions matching TRBD2. V dropped 5 bases and J dropped 3; count of bases not matched to a gene: 12. The CDR3 has 17 amino acids. Germline V gene lookup returns CDR1 KGHSH and CDR2 LQKENI. CDR3 protein: CASSVQGLAGTTDTQYF. DNA for the CDR3: TGTGCCAGCTCAGTTCAGGGCCTAGCGGGAACAACAGATACGCAGTATTTT.

The count of this clone is one. The J gene is TRBJ1-6, the V gene TRBV5-8, with TRBD1 identical over 9 bases. The trim removed 4 bases at V and 9 bases at J, leaving 5 bases unmatched. The CDR3 covers 14 residues. Germline lookup yields CDR1 SGHTS and CDR2 YDEGEE. In DNA form, the CDR3 reads TGTGCCAGCAGCCACAGGGGGCCGATTTCACCCCTCCACTTT. This sequence encodes CASSHRGPISPLHF.

In this sample, this clone turned up a few times. The V call is TRBV15, the J call TRBJ2-7; D is tentatively TRBD1 or TRBD2 (5 bases each). There are 16 residues in the CDR3. V lost 5 bases and J lost 3, with 20 bases in between. The germline V gene encodes CDR1 LNHNV and CDR2 YYDKDF (reference sequence). CDR3 sequence reads: CATSGFRDGIFYEQYF. CDR3 sequence (DNA): TGTGCCACCAGCGGATTCCGGGACGGAATATTCTACGAGCAGTACTTC.

Only a few counts were recorded for this clone. The gene calls are TRBV6-5 and TRBJ2-6; D is perhaps TRBD1 (5 bases). The V gene's germline CDR1 is MNHEY and CDR2 SVGAGI. With 7 bases removed from V and 2 bases from J, the gap between germline ends came to 6 bases. The CDR3 contains 13 residues. The CDR3 nucleotides are TGTGCCAGCACCAGGGCTGGGGCCAACGTCCTGACTTTC. Translating gives CASTRAGANVLTF.

This chain links TRBV6-5 with TRBJ1-1; 9 bases align to TRBD1. CDR3 length: 12 amino acids. The ends lost 5 bases at V and 8 bases at J; junction bases unmatched: 3. Per the germline V gene, CDR1 is MNHEY and CDR2 is SVGAGI. The DNA for the CDR3 is TGTGCCAGCAGTACCGGGACAGGGGAAGCTTTCTTT. Translation: CASSTGTGEAFF.

This clone was seen a few times. The chain links TRBV4-2 to TRBJ2-2, with 8 positions matching TRBD2. The CDR3 covers 18 residues. The junction had 10 bases not matched to a gene; V was cut back by 1 base and J by 3 bases. Germline values: CDR1 LGHNA, CDR2 YNFKEQ. The CDR3 loop is CASSQASLAGLDTGELFF. As DNA, the CDR3 is TGTGCCAGCAGCCAAGCTTCGCTAGCGGGCCTGGACACCGGGGAGCTGTTTTTT.

DNA of the CDR3: TGTGCCAGTAGTAGCCCGCAGGAGGGAAGGGCTGAAGCTTTCTTT. Protein sequence: CASSSPQEGRAEAFF. This chain connects TRBV19 to TRBJ1-1; D gene ambiguous. In germline, CDR1 is LNHDA, CDR2 SQIVND (reference sequence). Trimming stripped 4 bases from V and 6 bases from J, with 18 bases between. CDR3 length: 15 residues.

This chain links TRBV7-9 with TRBJ1-4, with D possibly being TRBD1 (5 bases). Germline CDR1 reads SEHNR; CDR2 reads FQNEAQ (reference sequence). The V and J ends lost 5 bases and 4 bases respectively, with 14 bases between them. The CDR3 loop spans 15 amino acids. CDR3: CASSALGTNNEKLFF. CDR3 DNA sequence: TGTGCCAGCAGCGCACTTGGGACCAATAATGAAAAACTGTTTTTT. The full variable domain, its missing parts supplied by reference TRBV7-9 and TRBJ1-4, is DTGVSQNPRHKITKRGQNVTFRCDPISEHNRLYWYRQTLGQGPEFLTYFQNEAQLEKSRLLSDRFSAERPKGSFSTLEIQRTEQGDSAMYLCASSALGTNNEKLFFGSGTQLSVL.

This clone came up once. V gene TRBV6-5 combines with J gene TRBJ2-7; D unclear. Between the trimmed V and J ends, which lost 7 bases and 6 bases, there was a span of 22 bases. The CDR3 covers 15 residues. Per the germline V gene, CDR1 is MNHEY and CDR2 is SVGAGI. The CDR3 DNA is TGTGCCAGCACAACCGACCCCAGGAATGTTCGCGAGCAGTACTTC. This codes for CASTTDPRNVREQYF.